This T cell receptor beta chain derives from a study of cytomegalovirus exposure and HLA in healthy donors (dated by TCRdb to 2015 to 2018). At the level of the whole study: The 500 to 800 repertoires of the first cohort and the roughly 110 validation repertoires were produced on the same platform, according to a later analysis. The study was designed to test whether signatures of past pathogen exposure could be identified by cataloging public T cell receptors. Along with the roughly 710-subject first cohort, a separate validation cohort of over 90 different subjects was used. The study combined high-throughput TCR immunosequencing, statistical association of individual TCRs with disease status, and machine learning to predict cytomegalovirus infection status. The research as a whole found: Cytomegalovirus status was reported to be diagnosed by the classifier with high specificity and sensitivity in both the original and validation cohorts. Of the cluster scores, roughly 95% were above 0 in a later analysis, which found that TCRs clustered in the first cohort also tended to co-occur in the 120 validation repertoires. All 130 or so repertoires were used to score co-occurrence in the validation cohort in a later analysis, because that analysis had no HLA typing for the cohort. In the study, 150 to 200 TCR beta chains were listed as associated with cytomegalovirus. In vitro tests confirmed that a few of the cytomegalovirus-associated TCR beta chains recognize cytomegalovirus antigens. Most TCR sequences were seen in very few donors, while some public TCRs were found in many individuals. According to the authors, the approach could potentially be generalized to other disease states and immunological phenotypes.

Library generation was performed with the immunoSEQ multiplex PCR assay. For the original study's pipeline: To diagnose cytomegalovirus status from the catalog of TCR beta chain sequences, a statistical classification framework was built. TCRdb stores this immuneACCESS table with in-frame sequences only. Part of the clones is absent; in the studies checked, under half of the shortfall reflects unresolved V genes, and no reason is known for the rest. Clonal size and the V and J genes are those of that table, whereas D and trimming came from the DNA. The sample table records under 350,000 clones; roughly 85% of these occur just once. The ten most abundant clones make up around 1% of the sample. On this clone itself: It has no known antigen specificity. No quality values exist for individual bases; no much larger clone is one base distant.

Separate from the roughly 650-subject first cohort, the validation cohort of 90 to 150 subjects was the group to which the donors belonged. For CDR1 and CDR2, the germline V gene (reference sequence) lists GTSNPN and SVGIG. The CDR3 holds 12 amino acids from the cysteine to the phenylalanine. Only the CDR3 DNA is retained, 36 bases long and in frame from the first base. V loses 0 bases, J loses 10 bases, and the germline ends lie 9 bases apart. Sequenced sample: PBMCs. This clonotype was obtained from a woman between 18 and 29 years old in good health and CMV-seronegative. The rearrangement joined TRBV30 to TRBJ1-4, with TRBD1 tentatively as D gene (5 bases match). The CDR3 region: CAWSVNQGKLFF. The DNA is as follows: TGTGCCTGGAGTGTAAATCAGGGAAAACTGTTTTTT.